These 26 T cell receptor beta chains came from one sample sequenced in a study of T cells in Graves' hyperthyroidism and ophthalmopathy. RNA transcripts served as the template for amplifying TCR beta CDR3 regions. The study used the HTBI primer set for a first-round RT-PCR of the TCR CDR3. TCRdb re-called the multiplex PCR reads with MiXCR, one entry per CDR3 protein. The sample carries about 46,000 distinct CDR3 sequences, 49% recorded once. The sequencing sample was made of peripheral blood or thyroid tissue (not recorded which). Receptors originate from a woman in her forties or fifties with Graves' hyperthyroidism.

This clonotype was seen repeatedly, ten times or more. The rearrangement uses TRBV9 and TRBJ1-1, with D tentatively TRBD1 (5 bases). The V and J ends lost 0 bases and 4 bases respectively, with 7 bases between them. CDR3 length: 13 residues. The germline gives CDR1 SGDLS, CDR2 YYNGEE. The DNA for the CDR3 is TGTGCCAGCAGCGTAGGGGGGTTCACTGAAGCTTTCTTT. This translates into CASSVGGFTEAFF.

As for this clonotype: A much larger clone sits a single nucleotide away, making a read error possible. This chain uses TRBV28 with TRBJ1-1; D gene ambiguous. The CDR3 sequence is 14 residues long. Germline loops: CDR1 MDHEN, CDR2 SYDVKM. Here the CDR3 reads CASSLVIMNTQAFF. The CDR3 bases are TGTGCCAGCAGTTTGGTCATCATGAACACTCAAGCTTTCTTT.

This clonotype has a count of ten or more. The rearrangement uses TRBV19 and TRBJ2-7, with 12 bases identical to TRBD2. The trim removed 4 bases at V and 6 bases at J, leaving 7 bases unmatched. Germline CDR1 LNHDA, CDR2 SQIVND (reference sequence). This CDR3 has 15 amino acids. Here the CDR3 reads CASSTLAGGPGEQYF. DNA of the CDR3: TGTGCCAGTAGTACCCTAGCGGGAGGGCCGGGCGAGCAGTACTTC.

In the case of this clonotype: This is likely a read error, given that the CDR3 carries no conserved phenylalanine or tryptophan at its end. No DNA is shown, since the ends of the CDR3 on it are uncertain; the CDR3 is the one TCRdb lists. J is TRBJ2-5 and V is TRBV29-1; TRBD1 is taken as the D call from the table, unchecked against the DNA. The CDR3 is 15 amino acids in total, end residues counted. Per the germline V gene, CDR1 is SQVTM and CDR2 is ANQGSEA. CDR3 amino acids: CSAGTGDGYGYTFGS.

This clonotype came up once. The V gene is TRBV20-1, the J gene TRBJ2-5, with 10 bases matching TRBD1. The CDR3 runs to 16 residues. Germline CDR1 is DFQATT and CDR2 is SNEGSKA (reference sequence). V was clipped by 3 bases and J by 9 bases; unmatched bases: 16. CDR3 protein: CSASRDRGFRNQPQYF. In DNA, the CDR3 is TGCAGTGCTAGTCGGGACAGGGGATTTCGAAATCAGCCCCAGTACTTC.

This clonotype occurred once. This chain uses TRBV24-1 with TRBJ2-7; D ambiguous. Germline V gene lookup returns CDR1 KGHDR and CDR2 SFDVKD. CDR3 size: 13 residues. The ends were cut back, 1 base at V and 4 bases at J, with 7 bases in the middle. This chain's CDR3 is CATSDFSSYEQYF. The DNA for the CDR3 is TGTGCCACCAGTGATTTTAGTTCTTACGAGCAGTACTTC.

The V gene is TRBV7-2, the J gene TRBJ1-1, with D possibly being TRBD1 (6 bases). Germline assignment: CDR1 SGHTA and CDR2 FQGNSA. Trimming removed 7 bases from V and 7 bases from J, with 19 bases in between. The CDR3 runs to 14 residues. In DNA, the CDR3 is TGTGCCAGCAAGGGGGGTTCGGACAGTAATGAAGCTTTCTTT. This encodes CASKGGSDSNEAFF.

The chain has TRBV7-9 and TRBJ2-7; tentatively, D is TRBD2 (6 bases). V was trimmed by 4 bases and J by 2 bases, leaving 12 bases between them. Per the germline V gene, CDR1 is SEHNR and CDR2 is FQNEAQ (reference sequence). This CDR3 is 14 amino acids long. The CDR3 reads CASSSFAGTYEQYF. CDR3 nucleotide sequence: TGTGCCAGCAGCTCCTTTGCGGGAACCTACGAGCAGTACTTC.

This clonotype was seen repeatedly, ten times or more. The chain uses TRBV12-3 or TRBV12-4 and TRBJ2-3; D is ambiguous. The CDR3 is 15 residues long. V lost 7 bases to trimming and J lost 2 bases, with 16 bases between them. CDR3 sequence: CASTSGGLHTDTQYF. Written as DNA, the CDR3 is TGTGCCAGCACCTCAGGCGGATTGCACACAGATACGCAGTATTTT.

The J gene is TRBJ2-2, the V gene TRBV12-3 or TRBV12-4; D remains ambiguous. The CDR3 spans 16 residues. Trimming left V 7 bases short and J 3 bases short, with 18 bases between. Here the CDR3 DNA reads TGTGCCAGCACTAAACTGGCGAGAGAACACACCGGGGAGCTGTTTTTT. Its translation: CASTKLAREHTGELFF.

About this clonotype: Given the absence of the conserved phenylalanine or tryptophan at the CDR3 end, a read error is likely. The CDR3 DNA is TGTGCCAGCAGTACTGGCGGGACGAACACCGGGGAGCTGTTTTCT. Translating gives CASSTGGTNTGELFS. This sequence joins TRBV7-2 and TRBJ2-2; D might be TRBD2 (6 bases). The CDR3 extends over 15 amino acids. CDR1 is SGHTA, CDR2 FQGNSA, per germline. The V end was cut by 6 bases, the J end by 0 bases, with 11 bases between.

This clonotype was detected only a few times. Just one base apart from a much larger clone, this may be a read error. This chain connects TRBV6-2 or TRBV6-3 to TRBJ2-7, with D uncertain. Germline CDR1 is MNHEY and CDR2 is SVGEGT. This CDR3 has 13 amino acids. CDR3 DNA sequence: TGTGCCAGCAGTCCTCGACTCGCCTACGGGCAGTACTTC. Translation: CASSPRLAYGQYF.

This sequence joins TRBV10-3 and TRBJ1-6; 8 nucleotides agree with TRBD1. From germline, CDR1 is ENHRY and CDR2 SYGVKD. Trimming removed 3 bases from V and 0 bases from J; junction bases left unmatched: 10. The CDR3 spans 19 residues. This CDR3 reads CAISDSDRDTSSYNSPLHF. In DNA form, the CDR3 reads TGTGCCATCAGTGATTCGGACAGGGATACGAGCTCCTATAATTCACCCCTCCACTTT.

A note on this clonotype: A much larger clone sits a single nucleotide away, making a read error possible. The chain links TRBV10-3 to TRBJ2-7; 8 bases line up with TRBD2. Germline loops: CDR1 ENHRY, CDR2 SYGVKD. This CDR3 contains 14 residues. The CDR3 region is CAHSQGGRSYERYF. The CDR3 nucleotides are TGTGCCCATTCCCAGGGCGGGAGGTCCTACGAGCGGTACTTC.

The V call is TRBV29-1, the J call TRBJ1-2; 7 bases match TRBD1. V was clipped by 4 bases and J by 9 bases; unmatched bases: 11. Germline V gene lookup returns CDR1 SQVTM and CDR2 ANQGSEA. The CDR3 loop spans 13 amino acids. As DNA, the CDR3 is TGCAGCGTTGGAGACAGGGTGGAATTTAGCTACACCTTC. Protein: CSVGDRVEFSYTF.

The V call is TRBV11-1, the J call TRBJ1-1; 9 bases align to TRBD1. With 5 bases clipped from V and 0 bases from J, the junction kept 7 bases outside the gene matches. CDR1 is SGHAT, CDR2 FQDESV, per germline (reference sequence). The CDR3 extends over 16 amino acids. CDR3 nucleotide sequence: TGTGCCAGCAGCCCCTCCGGGACAGGGTTGAACACTGAAGCTTTCTTT. The encoded protein is CASSPSGTGLNTEAFF. Based on the CDR3 plus reference TRBV11-1 and TRBJ1-1, the full variable domain is EAEVAQSPRYKITEKSQAVAFWCDPISGHATLYWYRQILGQGPELLVQFQDESVVDDSQLPKDRFSAERLKGVDSTLKIQPAELGDSAMYLCASSPSGTGLNTEAFFGQGTRLTVV.

This clonotype was counted many times. A read error is possible here, since a much larger clone lies one base away. This chain connects TRBV5-4 to TRBJ2-3, with TRBD2 matching over 9 bases. This CDR3 contains 16 residues. V lost 5 bases, J lost 3 bases, and 10 bases stayed unmatched. Germline CDR1 is SGHNT and CDR2 is YYREEE (reference sequence). CDR3 loop: CASRLRAGGGTDTQYF. The CDR3 DNA reads TGTGCCAGCAGATTAAGAGCGGGAGGAGGAACAGATACGCAGTATTTT.

This chain connects TRBV7-6 to TRBJ1-2; no clear D gene. Looked up from germline, CDR1 is SGHVS and CDR2 is FNYEAQ. V was clipped by 1 base and J by 6 bases, with 9 bases between them. This CDR3 comprises 13 residues. This CDR3 reads CASSLVSGNGYTF. The CDR3 DNA sequence: TGTGCCAGCAGCTTAGTTTCCGGAAATGGCTACACCTTC.

This clonotype has only a few counts. V is TRBV7-2 and J is TRBJ2-7; D is uncertain. This CDR3 has 13 residues. Germline V lookup: CDR1 SGHTA, CDR2 FQGNSA. The ends were cut back, 3 bases at V and 3 bases at J, with 9 bases in the middle. CDR3 residues: CASSLGRIYEQYF. CDR3 bases: TGTGCCAGCAGCTTGGGCCGGATCTACGAGCAGTACTTC.

Notes on this clonotype: This may come from a read error, since a much larger clone is one base off. The genes are TRBV7-6 and TRBJ2-7; D is tentatively TRBD1 or TRBD2 (5 bases each). Germline CDR1 SGHVS, CDR2 FNYEAQ. The CDR3 is made up of 20 amino acids. CDR3 protein: CASSLEGGPVPGRLSYEQCF. In DNA form, the CDR3 reads TGTGCCAGCAGCTTAGAGGGTGGGCCTGTCCCGGGACGTCTCTCCTACGAGCAGTGCTTC. Looking up the rest from reference TRBV7-6 and TRBJ2-7 gives the full variable domain: GAGVSQSPRYKVTKRGQDVALRCDPISGHVSLYWYRQALGQGPEFLTYFNYEAQQDKSGLPNDRFSAERPEGSISTLTIQRTEQRDSAMYRCASSLEGGPVPGRLSYEQCFGPGTRLTVT.

This clonotype is termed medium-sized (0.01 to 0.1%). This chain links TRBV20-1 with TRBJ2-5; D is unresolved. CDR1 is DFQATT and CDR2 is SNEGSKA in the germline V gene (reference sequence). V gave up 4 bases and J gave up 5 bases, with 11 bases separating them. The length of the CDR3 is 12 residues. CDR3 region: CSAIGMGETQYF. The CDR3 region has the DNA TGCAGTGCTATTGGGATGGGGGAGACCCAGTACTTC.

This clonotype was seen many times. J is TRBJ1-2 and V is TRBV29-1, with D perhaps matching TRBD1 (5 bases). Per germline, CDR1 SQVTM and CDR2 ANQGSEA. Trimming stripped 1 base from V and 2 bases from J, with 11 bases between. This CDR3 spans 14 amino acids. In DNA form, the CDR3 reads TGCAGCGTTGAAGGGGGGACGGCCAACTATGGCTACACCTTC. It specifies CSVEGGTANYGYTF.

V usage is TRBV19 and J usage is TRBJ2-2, with D unresolved. Per germline, CDR1 LNHDA and CDR2 SQIVND (reference sequence). With 7 bases removed from V and 4 bases from J, the gap between germline ends came to 10 bases. The CDR3 runs to 13 residues. The CDR3 DNA reads TGTGCCAGTAAACTGGAAGGCACCGGGGAGCTGTTTTTT. As protein: CASKLEGTGELFF.

This clonotype showed up just once. In this CDR3 the conserved last residue, phenylalanine or tryptophan, is missing, so a read error is likely. The chain combines TRBV7-8 with TRBJ2-7; no firm D call. This CDR3 is 14 amino acids long. Trimming pared 5 bases from V and 0 bases from J, leaving 11 bases between. CDR1 is SGHVS and CDR2 is FQNEAQ in the germline V gene. The CDR3 here is CASSEHNPSYEQYL. The CDR3 nucleotides read TGTGCCAGCAGCGAACACAATCCCTCCTACGAGCAGTACCTC.

The rearrangement joins TRBV7-8 to TRBJ1-5, with TRBD1 matching over 8 bases. This CDR3 region has 14 residues. V was clipped by 5 bases and J by 6 bases; unmatched bases: 6. Germline loops: CDR1 SGHVS, CDR2 FQNEAQ. The CDR3 region is CASSIGQGGQPQHF. CDR3 DNA sequence: TGTGCCAGCAGCATCGGACAGGGCGGTCAGCCCCAGCATTTT.

This clonotype was counted ten times or more. The chain combines TRBV2 with TRBJ2-2; TRBD1 agrees at 8 bases. From germline, CDR1 is SNHLY and CDR2 FYNNEI. The CDR3 has 15 amino acids. The junction had 4 bases not matched to a gene; V was cut back by 6 bases and J by 1 base. Here the CDR3 DNA reads TGTGCCAGCAGCAGGACAGGGAGGAACACCGGGGAGCTGTTTTTT. Translating it yields CASSRTGRNTGELFF.